This T cell receptor beta chain was sequenced in a study of shared clonotypes between healthy human individuals. Assay used: immunoSEQ multiplex PCR; TCRdb lists only in-frame clones, some missing. The table includes approximately 2,200,000 clones, 90% to 95% detected once. Selected positively for CCR7 and CD45RO-negative, naive CD8 cells excluded terminally differentiated effector memory CD45RA+ cells. V was pared by 2 bases and J by 5 bases, with 10 bases between. Germline loops: CDR1 SGHAT, CDR2 FQNNGV. This CDR3 is built from 13 residues. The chain couples TRBV11-2 to TRBJ2-7, with no clear D. This receptor was obtained from a man between 18 and 35 years old in good health. Some clones in this sample may be carry-over from other donors' samples. Sequenced sample: naive CD8+ T cells from PBMCs. CDR3 region: CASSLQTSNEQYF. In DNA form, the CDR3 reads TGTGCCAGCAGCTTACAGACGTCGAACGAGCAGTACTTC.